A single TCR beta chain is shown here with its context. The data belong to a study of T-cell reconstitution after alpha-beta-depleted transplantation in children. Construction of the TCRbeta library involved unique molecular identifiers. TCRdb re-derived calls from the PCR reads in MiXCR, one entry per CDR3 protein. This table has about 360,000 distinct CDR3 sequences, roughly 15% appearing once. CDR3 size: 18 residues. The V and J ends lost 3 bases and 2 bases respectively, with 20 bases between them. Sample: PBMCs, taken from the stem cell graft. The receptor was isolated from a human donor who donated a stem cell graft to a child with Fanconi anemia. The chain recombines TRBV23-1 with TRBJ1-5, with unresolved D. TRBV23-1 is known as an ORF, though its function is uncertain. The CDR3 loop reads CASSHRRPGSHRNQPQHF. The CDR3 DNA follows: TGCGCCAGCAGTCACCGTAGACCCGGGAGTCACCGCAATCAGCCCCAGCATTTT.